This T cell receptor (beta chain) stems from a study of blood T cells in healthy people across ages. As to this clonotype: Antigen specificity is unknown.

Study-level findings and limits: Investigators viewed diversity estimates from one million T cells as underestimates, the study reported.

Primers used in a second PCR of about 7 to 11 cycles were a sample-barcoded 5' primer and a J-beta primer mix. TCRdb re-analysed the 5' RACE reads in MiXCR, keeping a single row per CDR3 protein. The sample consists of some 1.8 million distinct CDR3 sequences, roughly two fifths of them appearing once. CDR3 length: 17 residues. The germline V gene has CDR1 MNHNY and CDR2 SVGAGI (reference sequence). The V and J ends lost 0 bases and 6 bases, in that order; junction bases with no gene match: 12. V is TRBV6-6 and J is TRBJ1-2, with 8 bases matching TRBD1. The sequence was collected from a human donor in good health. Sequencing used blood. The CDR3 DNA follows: TGTGCCAGCAGTTACTCGACAGGGGAGTTCTTCTCAAATGGCTACACCTTC. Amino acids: CASSYSTGEFFSNGYTF.